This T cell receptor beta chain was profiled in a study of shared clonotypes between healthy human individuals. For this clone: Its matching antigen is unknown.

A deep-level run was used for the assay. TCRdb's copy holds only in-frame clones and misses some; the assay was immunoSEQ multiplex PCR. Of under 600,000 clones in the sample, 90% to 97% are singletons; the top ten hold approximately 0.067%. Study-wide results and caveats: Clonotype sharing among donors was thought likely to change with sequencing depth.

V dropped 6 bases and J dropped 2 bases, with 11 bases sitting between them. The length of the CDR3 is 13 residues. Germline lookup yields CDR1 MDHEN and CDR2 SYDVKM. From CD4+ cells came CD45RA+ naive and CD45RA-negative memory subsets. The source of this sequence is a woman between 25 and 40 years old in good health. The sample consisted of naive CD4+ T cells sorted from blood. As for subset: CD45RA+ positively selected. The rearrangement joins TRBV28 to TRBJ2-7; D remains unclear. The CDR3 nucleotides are TGTGCCAGCAGCCAGACACCTACCTACGAGCAGTACTTC. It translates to CASSQTPTYEQYF.